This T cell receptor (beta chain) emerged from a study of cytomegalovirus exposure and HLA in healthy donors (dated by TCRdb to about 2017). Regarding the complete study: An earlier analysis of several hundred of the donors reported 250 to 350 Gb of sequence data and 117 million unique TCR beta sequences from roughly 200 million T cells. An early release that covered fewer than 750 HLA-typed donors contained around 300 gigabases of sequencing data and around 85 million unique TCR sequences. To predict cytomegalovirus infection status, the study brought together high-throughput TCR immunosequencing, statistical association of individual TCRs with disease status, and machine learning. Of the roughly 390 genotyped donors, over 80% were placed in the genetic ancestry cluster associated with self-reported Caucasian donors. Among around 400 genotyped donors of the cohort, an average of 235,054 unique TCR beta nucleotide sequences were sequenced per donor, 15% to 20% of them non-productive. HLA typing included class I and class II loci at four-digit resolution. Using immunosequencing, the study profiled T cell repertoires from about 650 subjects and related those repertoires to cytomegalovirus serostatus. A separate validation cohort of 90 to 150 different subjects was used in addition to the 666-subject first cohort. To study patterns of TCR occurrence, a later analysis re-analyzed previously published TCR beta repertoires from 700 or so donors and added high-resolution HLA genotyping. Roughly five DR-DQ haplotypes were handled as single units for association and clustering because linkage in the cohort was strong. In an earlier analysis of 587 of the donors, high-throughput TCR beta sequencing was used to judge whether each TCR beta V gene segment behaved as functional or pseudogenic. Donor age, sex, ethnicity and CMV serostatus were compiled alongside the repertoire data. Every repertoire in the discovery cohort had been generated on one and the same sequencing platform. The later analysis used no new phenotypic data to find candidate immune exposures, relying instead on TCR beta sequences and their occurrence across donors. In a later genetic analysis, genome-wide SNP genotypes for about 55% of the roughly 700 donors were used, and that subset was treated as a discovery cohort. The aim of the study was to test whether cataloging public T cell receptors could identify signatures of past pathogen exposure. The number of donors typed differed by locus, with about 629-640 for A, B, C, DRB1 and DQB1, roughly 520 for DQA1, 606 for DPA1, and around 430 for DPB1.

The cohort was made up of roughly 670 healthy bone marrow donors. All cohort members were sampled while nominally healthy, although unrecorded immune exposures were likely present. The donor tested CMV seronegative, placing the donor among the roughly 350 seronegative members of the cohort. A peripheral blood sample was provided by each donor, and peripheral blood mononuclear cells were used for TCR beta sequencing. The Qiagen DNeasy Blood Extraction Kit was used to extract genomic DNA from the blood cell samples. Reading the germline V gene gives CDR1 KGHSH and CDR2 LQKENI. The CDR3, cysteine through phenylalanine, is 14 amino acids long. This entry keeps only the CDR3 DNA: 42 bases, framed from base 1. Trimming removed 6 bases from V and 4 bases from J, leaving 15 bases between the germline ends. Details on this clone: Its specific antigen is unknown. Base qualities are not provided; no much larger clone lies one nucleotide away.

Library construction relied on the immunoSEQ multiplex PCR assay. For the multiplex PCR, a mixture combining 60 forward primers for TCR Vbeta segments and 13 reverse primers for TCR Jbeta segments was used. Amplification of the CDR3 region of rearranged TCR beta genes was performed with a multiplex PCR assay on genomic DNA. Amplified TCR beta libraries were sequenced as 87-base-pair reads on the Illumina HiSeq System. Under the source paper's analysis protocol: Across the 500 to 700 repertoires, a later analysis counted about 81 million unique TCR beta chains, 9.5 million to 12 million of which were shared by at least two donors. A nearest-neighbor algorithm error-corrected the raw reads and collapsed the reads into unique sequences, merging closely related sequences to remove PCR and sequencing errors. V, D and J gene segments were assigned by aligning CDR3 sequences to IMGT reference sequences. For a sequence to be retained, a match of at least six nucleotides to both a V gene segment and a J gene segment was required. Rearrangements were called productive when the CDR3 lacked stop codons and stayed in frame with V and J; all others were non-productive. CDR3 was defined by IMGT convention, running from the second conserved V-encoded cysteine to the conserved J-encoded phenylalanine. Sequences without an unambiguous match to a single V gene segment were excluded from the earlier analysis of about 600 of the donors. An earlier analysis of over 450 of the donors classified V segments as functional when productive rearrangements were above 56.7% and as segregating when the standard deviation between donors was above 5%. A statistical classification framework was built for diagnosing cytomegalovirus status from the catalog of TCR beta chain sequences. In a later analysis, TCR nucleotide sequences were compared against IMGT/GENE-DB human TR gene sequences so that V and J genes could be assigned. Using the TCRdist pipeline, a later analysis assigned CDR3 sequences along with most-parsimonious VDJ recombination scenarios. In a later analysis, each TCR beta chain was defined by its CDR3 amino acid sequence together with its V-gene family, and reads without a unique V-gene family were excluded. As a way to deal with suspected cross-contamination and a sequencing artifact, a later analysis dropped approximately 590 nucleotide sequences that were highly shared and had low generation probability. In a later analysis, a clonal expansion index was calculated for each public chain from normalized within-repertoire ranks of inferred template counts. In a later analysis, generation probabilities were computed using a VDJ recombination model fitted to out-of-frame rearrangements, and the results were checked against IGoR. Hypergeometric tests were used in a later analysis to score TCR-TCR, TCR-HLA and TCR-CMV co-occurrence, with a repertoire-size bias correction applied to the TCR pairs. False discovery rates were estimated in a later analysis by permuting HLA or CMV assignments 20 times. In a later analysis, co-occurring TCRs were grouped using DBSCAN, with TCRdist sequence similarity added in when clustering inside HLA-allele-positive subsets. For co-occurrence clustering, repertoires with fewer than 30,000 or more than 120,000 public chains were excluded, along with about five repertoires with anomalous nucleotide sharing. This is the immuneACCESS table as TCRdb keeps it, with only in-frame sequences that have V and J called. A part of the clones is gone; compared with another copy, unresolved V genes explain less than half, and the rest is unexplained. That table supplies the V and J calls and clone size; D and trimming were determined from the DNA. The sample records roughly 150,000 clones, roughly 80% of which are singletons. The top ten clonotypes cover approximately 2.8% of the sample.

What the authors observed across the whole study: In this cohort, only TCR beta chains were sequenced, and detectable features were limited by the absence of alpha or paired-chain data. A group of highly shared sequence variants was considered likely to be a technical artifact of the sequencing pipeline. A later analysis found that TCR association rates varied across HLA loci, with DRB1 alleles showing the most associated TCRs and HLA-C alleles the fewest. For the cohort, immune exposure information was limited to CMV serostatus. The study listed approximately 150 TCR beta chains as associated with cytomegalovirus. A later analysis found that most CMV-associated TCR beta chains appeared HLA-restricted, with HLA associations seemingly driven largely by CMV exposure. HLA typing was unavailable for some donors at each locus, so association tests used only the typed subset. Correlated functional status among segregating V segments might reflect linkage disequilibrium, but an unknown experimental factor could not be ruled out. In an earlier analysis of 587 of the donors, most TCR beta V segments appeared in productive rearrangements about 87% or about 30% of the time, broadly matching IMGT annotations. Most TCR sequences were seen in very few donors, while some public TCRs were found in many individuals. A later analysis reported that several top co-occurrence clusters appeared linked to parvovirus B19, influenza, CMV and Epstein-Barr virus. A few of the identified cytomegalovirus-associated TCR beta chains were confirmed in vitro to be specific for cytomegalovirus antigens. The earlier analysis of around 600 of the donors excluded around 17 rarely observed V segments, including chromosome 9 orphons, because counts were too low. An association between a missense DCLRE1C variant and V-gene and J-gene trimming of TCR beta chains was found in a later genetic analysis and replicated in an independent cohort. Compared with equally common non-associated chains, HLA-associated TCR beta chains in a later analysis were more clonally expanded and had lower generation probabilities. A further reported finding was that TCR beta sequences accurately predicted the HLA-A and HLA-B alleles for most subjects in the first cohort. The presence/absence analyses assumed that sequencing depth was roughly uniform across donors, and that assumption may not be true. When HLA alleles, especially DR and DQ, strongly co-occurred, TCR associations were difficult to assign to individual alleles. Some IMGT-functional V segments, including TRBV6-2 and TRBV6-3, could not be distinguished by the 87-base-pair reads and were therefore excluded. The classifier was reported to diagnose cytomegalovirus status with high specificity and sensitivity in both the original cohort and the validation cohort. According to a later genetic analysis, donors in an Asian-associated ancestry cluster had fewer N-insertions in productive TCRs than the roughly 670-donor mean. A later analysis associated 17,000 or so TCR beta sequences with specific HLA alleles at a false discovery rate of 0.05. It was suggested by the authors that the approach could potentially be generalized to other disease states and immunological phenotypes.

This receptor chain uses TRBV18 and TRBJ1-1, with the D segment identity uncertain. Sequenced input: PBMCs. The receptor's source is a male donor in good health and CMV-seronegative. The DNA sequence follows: TGTGCCAGCTCCCCTGGAACGACTGTCACTGAAGCTTTCTTT. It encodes CASSPGTTVTEAFF.